The 28 T cell receptor beta chains reported below all come from one sample, sequenced in a study of Ad26.COV2.S vaccination and SARS-CoV-2 variants. Generated by immunoSEQ multiplex PCR, the TCRdb table keeps only in-frame clones and is missing some. Among around 300,000 clones, roughly 90% were seen once, and the ten largest hold 4.5% to 5.5%. Treatment reported: roughly 19 received Ad26.COV2.S at low or high dose, single or two shots; 5 received placebo; per-sample allocation not given. Day 63 after the first injection of vaccine or placebo was the sampling time. Sequenced here: peripheral blood, sampled in a trial of Ad26.COV2.S vaccine versus placebo. The receptors derive from a person aged 18-65 years who received the Ad26.COV2.S COVID-19 vaccine or a placebo.

This chain links TRBV5-1 with TRBJ2-1, with unresolved D. Trimming cost V 0 bases and J 10 bases, with 5 bases left between them. CDR3 length: 11 amino acids. Germline V gene data show CDR1 as SGHRS and CDR2 as YFSETQ. The CDR3 protein is CASSLGGEQFF. The CDR3 DNA follows: TGCGCCAGCAGCTTGGGCGGAGAGCAGTTCTTC.

This chain uses TRBV7-9 with TRBJ1-2; D is undetermined. CDR3 size: 16 residues. Looked up from germline, CDR1 is SEHNR and CDR2 is FQNEAQ (reference sequence). V was pared by 1 base and J by 1 base, with 13 bases between. DNA of the CDR3: TGTGCCAGCAGCTTAGAACTCGGCGTACTTAACTATGGCTACACCTTC. This gives the protein CASSLELGVLNYGYTF. Combining the CDR3 with reference TRBV7-9 and TRBJ1-2 gives the whole variable domain DTGVSQNPRHKITKRGQNVTFRCDPISEHNRLYWYRQTLGQGPEFLTYFQNEAQLEKSRLLSDRFSAERPKGSFSTLEIQRTEQGDSAMYLCASSLELGVLNYGYTFGSGTRLTVV.

This clone showed up just once. This chain uses TRBV4-3 with TRBJ1-2, with a weak D call TRBD1 (5 bases). Trimming took 0 bases from V and 7 from J, leaving 15 bases between them. The CDR3 is made up of 15 amino acids. Per the germline V gene, CDR1 is LGHNA and CDR2 is YSLEER. This CDR3 is CASSQDSRDEFGYTF. CDR3 sequence (DNA): TGCGCCAGCAGCCAAGATTCCAGGGACGAATTTGGCTACACCTTC.

The chain recombines TRBV7-9 with TRBJ1-1; D is ambiguous. Germline assignment: CDR1 SEHNR and CDR2 FQNEAQ (reference sequence). Trimming removed 2 bases from V and 1 base from J, with 14 bases in between. The CDR3 runs 16 residues. CDR3 sequence reads: CASSLLRMGGNTEAFF. The CDR3, as DNA: TGTGCCAGCAGCTTATTGAGGATGGGAGGGAACACTGAAGCTTTCTTT. Full variable domain (rest looked up from reference TRBV7-9 and TRBJ1-1): DTGVSQNPRHKITKRGQNVTFRCDPISEHNRLYWYRQTLGQGPEFLTYFQNEAQLEKSRLLSDRFSAERPKGSFSTLEIQRTEQGDSAMYLCASSLLRMGGNTEAFFGQGTRLTVV.

This sequence joins TRBV30 and TRBJ1-2; D call uncertain. Trimming removed 4 bases from V and 4 bases from J, with 13 bases in between. CDR1 is GTSNPN, CDR2 SVGIG, per germline (reference sequence). CDR3 length: 13 residues. CDR3 residues: CAWMIGVGYGYTF. CDR3 coding DNA: TGTGCCTGGATGATTGGGGTTGGCTATGGCTACACCTTC. Complete variable domain (other parts from reference TRBV30 and TRBJ1-2): SQTIHQWPATLVQPVGSPLSLECTVEGTSNPNLYWYRQAAGRGLQLLFYSVGIGQISSEVPQNLSASRPQDRQFILSSKKLLLSDSGFYLCAWMIGVGYGYTFGSGTRLTVV.

This chain uses TRBV6-6 with TRBJ2-2; D is ambiguous. V gave up 6 bases and J gave up 6 bases, with 11 bases separating them. The germline CDR1 and CDR2 sequences are MNHNY and SVGAGI (reference sequence). CDR3 length equals 13 residues. CDR3 residues: CASRDGLSGELFF. CDR3 coding DNA: TGTGCCAGCAGGGACGGCTTGTCCGGGGAGCTGTTTTTT.

This chain links TRBV7-8 with TRBJ1-4; a weak D match, TRBD1 (5 bases). The ends were cut back, 1 base at V and 3 bases at J, with 12 bases in the middle. The germline V gene encodes CDR1 SGHVS and CDR2 FQNEAQ. This CDR3 is 16 amino acids long. CDR3 sequence (DNA): TGTGCCAGCAGCTTAGGGTGGGGGGTTTCTAATGAAAAACTGTTTTTT. Translation gives CASSLGWGVSNEKLFF. Full variable domain (rest looked up from reference TRBV7-8 and TRBJ1-4): GAGVSQSPRYKVAKRGQDVALRCDPISGHVSLFWYQQALGQGPEFLTYFQNEAQLDKSGLPSDRFFAERPEGSVSTLKIQRTQQEDSAVYLCASSLGWGVSNEKLFFGSGTQLSVL.

This clone was picked up a small number of times. This rearrangement joins TRBV11-2 to TRBJ2-7; D might be TRBD2 (7 bases). The V end lost 1 base, the J end lost 4 bases, and 11 bases lay between the germline ends. CDR1 and CDR2 (germline): SGHAT, FQNNGV. The CDR3 length is 14 residues. The CDR3 bases are TGTGCCAGCAGCTTAGCGGGGGGCCTATACGAGCAGTACTTC. As protein: CASSLAGGLYEQYF. The full variable domain, its missing parts supplied by reference TRBV11-2 and TRBJ2-7, is EAGVAQSPRYKIIEKRQSVAFWCNPISGHATLYWYQQILGQGPKLLIQFQNNGVVDDSQLPKDRFSAERLKGVDSTLKIQPAKLEDSAVYLCASSLAGGLYEQYFGPGTRLTVT.

The chain joins TRBV4-3 to TRBJ2-7, with TRBD2 identical over 8 bases. Trimming removed 0 bases from V and 4 bases from J; junction bases left unmatched: 8. The V gene's germline CDR1 is LGHNA and CDR2 YSLEER. The CDR3 covers 16 residues. The CDR3 spells CASSQDFRGGAYEQYF. The DNA for the CDR3 is TGCGCCAGCAGCCAAGATTTTCGGGGGGGCGCTTACGAGCAGTACTTC.

The chain is built from TRBV5-1 and TRBJ2-5; D not certain. Germline CDR1 is SGHRS and CDR2 is YFSETQ. Trimming cost V 6 bases and J 1 base, with 16 bases left between them. The CDR3 totals 15 residues. The CDR3 loop reads CASKNHGGFQETQYF. The CDR3 DNA reads TGCGCCAGCAAAAATCATGGTGGGTTCCAAGAGACCCAGTACTTC.

This chain connects TRBV9 to TRBJ1-2; TRBD1 is a possible D gene (6 bases). This CDR3 comprises 15 residues. Germline CDR1 is SGDLS and CDR2 is YYNGEE. Trimming removed 0 bases at V and 3 bases at J, with 12 bases between. The CDR3 protein is CASSVDPRGDYGYTF. CDR3 nucleotides: TGTGCCAGCAGCGTAGATCCGAGGGGGGACTATGGCTACACCTTC.

This chain uses TRBV5-1 with TRBJ1-1; 7 positions match TRBD1. The CDR3 loop spans 17 amino acids. Looked up from germline, CDR1 is SGHRS and CDR2 is YFSETQ. Germline trimming cut 7 bases from V and 3 bases from J; bases unmatched to any gene: 18. The DNA of the CDR3 is TGCGCCAGCGGCGCCCCGGAAGGGAGGGGGCTGGACACTGAAGCTTTCTTT. It is translated as CASGAPEGRGLDTEAFF.

This clone has just one count. This same CDR3 is encoded by further DNA sequences in the sample. This sequence joins TRBV27 and TRBJ1-4; tentatively, D is TRBD1 (5 bases). The CDR3 loop spans 14 amino acids. Germline assignment: CDR1 MNHEY and CDR2 SMNVEV (reference sequence). V dropped 3 bases and J dropped 5 bases, with 10 bases sitting between them. CDR3 amino acids: CASSFRRDNEKLFF. CDR3 sequence (DNA): TGTGCCAGCAGTTTCCGACGGGACAATGAAAAACTGTTTTTT. The full variable domain, rest sourced from reference TRBV27 and TRBJ1-4, is EAQVTQNPRYLITVTGKKLTVTCSQNMNHEYMSWYRQDPGLGLRQIYYSMNVEVTDKGDVPEGYKVSRKEKRNFPLILESPSPNQTSLYFCASSFRRDNEKLFFGSGTQLSVL.

This sequence joins TRBV11-3 and TRBJ2-7; 7 bases are shared with TRBD1. Germline-derived CDR1 and CDR2 are SGHNT and YENEEA. The ends lost 1 base at V and 6 bases at J; junction bases unmatched: 9. The CDR3 consists of 15 residues. The CDR3 protein is CASSLGIGQEIEQYV. Here the CDR3 DNA reads TGTGCCAGCAGCTTAGGGATTGGACAGGAGATCGAGCAGTACGTC.

The genes are TRBV4-2 and TRBJ2-5; D unclear. The CDR3 is 17 residues long. Germline V gene data show CDR1 as LGHNA and CDR2 as YNFKEQ. V was pared by 3 bases and J by 0 bases, with 17 bases between. The CDR3 DNA reads as TGTGCCAGCAGCCACCCGTTTGGTTCGCGGAACCAAGAGACCCAGTACTTC. This sequence encodes CASSHPFGSRNQETQYF.

The rearrangement joins TRBV7-2 to TRBJ2-7; D gene unclear. From germline, CDR1 is SGHTA and CDR2 FQGNSA. V lost 1 base and J 0 bases, leaving 10 bases between the germline ends. The CDR3 sequence is 15 residues long. CDR3 DNA sequence: TGTGCCAGCAGCTTAGTGGTTCATGGCTCCTACGAGCAGTACTTC. It is translated as CASSLVVHGSYEQYF. Supplemented by reference TRBV7-2 and TRBJ2-7, the full variable domain reads GAGVSQSPSNKVTEKGKDVELRCDPISGHTALYWYRQSLGQGLEFLIYFQGNSAPDKSGLPSDRFSAERTGGSVSTLTIQRTQQEDSAVYLCASSLVVHGSYEQYFGPGTRLTVT.

V is TRBV9 and J is TRBJ2-1; 9 bases agree with TRBD2. With 3 bases clipped from V and 8 bases from J, the junction kept 12 bases outside the gene matches. The CDR3 runs 16 residues. Germline CDR1 SGDLS, CDR2 YYNGEE. CDR3 DNA sequence: TGTGCCAGCAGCGCGCGGGAGGGCCTAGGAGGGGATGAGCAGTTCTTC. Translated, it gives CASSAREGLGGDEQFF.

This clone has just one count. The genes are TRBV28 and TRBJ2-1; D gene uncertain. The CDR3 sequence is 14 residues long. The germline gives CDR1 MDHEN, CDR2 SYDVKM. The V gene lost 2 bases and the J gene lost 2 bases, with 7 bases spanning the gap. This chain's CDR3 is CASSLVDTYNEQFF. The CDR3, as DNA: TGTGCCAGCAGTTTAGTAGATACCTACAATGAGCAGTTCTTC.

The rearrangement uses TRBV5-4 and TRBJ2-6; 10 bases match TRBD1. In germline, CDR1 is SGHNT, CDR2 YYREEE (reference sequence). The CDR3 runs 18 residues. J was trimmed by 0 bases and V by 0 bases; bases with no gene match: 3. The CDR3 here is CASSLGTGGHSGANVLTF. Written as DNA, the CDR3 is TGTGCCAGCAGCTTGGGGACAGGGGGTCACTCTGGGGCCAACGTCCTGACTTTC.

The V call is TRBV20-1, the J call TRBJ1-3; D is perhaps TRBD1 (6 bases). Trimming took off 3 bases at V and 8 bases at J, with 14 bases between the two ends. Germline CDR1 is DFQATT and CDR2 is SNEGSKA (reference sequence). CDR3 size: 13 residues. In DNA form, the CDR3 reads TGCAGTGCTAGTGAGGGGGGAGTGGACACCATATATTTT. Translating gives CSASEGGVDTIYF.

The chain is built from TRBV29-1 and TRBJ1-3; no definite D call. Germline V gene lookup returns CDR1 SQVTM and CDR2 ANQGSEA. This CDR3 comprises 14 residues. V was cut by 2 bases and J by 4 bases, with 12 bases left in between. In nucleotides, the CDR3 is TGCAGCGTTGAACTCCGCGGTGGGGGAAACACCATATATTTT. Translating it yields CSVELRGGGNTIYF.

Only one count was recorded for this clone. V usage is TRBV5-5 and J usage is TRBJ2-5; D possibly corresponds to TRBD2 (6 bases). The CDR3 covers 14 residues. The germline V gene encodes CDR1 SGHKS and CDR2 YYEKEE (reference sequence). V gave up 1 base and J gave up 8 bases, with 15 bases separating them. The CDR3 coding sequence is TGTGCCAGCAGCTTGAAAGGGGACTTGGGAACCCAGTACTTC. It encodes CASSLKGDLGTQYF.

Of note for this clone: Germline and junction disagree at one end, which may indicate a read error. CDR3: CAGSHYIGRTATGEQYF. CDR3 coding DNA: TGTGCCGGCAGCCACTATATCGGGAGGACAGCAACTGGCGAGCAGTACTTC. The V and J genes are TRBV11-2 and TRBJ2-7; TRBD2 is a possible D gene (7 bases). This CDR3 contains 17 residues. In germline, CDR1 is SGHAT, CDR2 FQNNGV.

The chain has TRBV7-9 and TRBJ2-1; D possibly corresponds to TRBD1 (5 bases). Germline loops: CDR1 SEHNR, CDR2 FQNEAQ (reference sequence). The CDR3 is made up of 15 amino acids. Trimming stripped 2 bases from V and 1 base from J, with 9 bases between. The CDR3 region has the DNA TGTGCCAGCAGCTTAATAAGGGGATCCTACAATGAGCAGTTCTTC. Translating it yields CASSLIRGSYNEQFF. Filled out from reference TRBV7-9 and TRBJ2-1, the complete variable domain reads DTGVSQNPRHKITKRGQNVTFRCDPISEHNRLYWYRQTLGQGPEFLTYFQNEAQLEKSRLLSDRFSAERPKGSFSTLEIQRTEQGDSAMYLCASSLIRGSYNEQFFGPGTRLTVL.

The chain combines TRBV3-1 (or the pseudogene TRBV3-2) with TRBJ2-1, with 7 bases aligning to TRBD2. The CDR3 extends over 14 amino acids. Trimming removed 1 base from V and 8 bases from J; junction bases left unmatched: 5. The germline V gene encodes CDR1 LGHDT and CDR2 YNNKEL (reference sequence). CDR3 sequence reads: CASSQGARGDEQFF. The CDR3 nucleotides are TGTGCCAGCAGCCAAGGCGCTCGGGGGGATGAGCAGTTCTTC.

The rearrangement joins TRBV6-2 or TRBV6-3 to TRBJ2-7; 7 positions agree with TRBD2. This CDR3 has 15 residues. V was clipped by 5 bases and J by 7 bases; unmatched bases: 14. CDR1 is MNHEY, CDR2 SVGEGT, per germline. DNA of the CDR3: TGTGCCAGCAGTCCCGGGAGGCGACTTCCTCGGGAGCAGTACTTC. Its protein is CASSPGRRLPREQYF.

This chain uses TRBV5-1 with TRBJ2-3; tentative D call: TRBD1 (6 bases). Germline assignment: CDR1 SGHRS and CDR2 YFSETQ. The CDR3 consists of 15 residues. V dropped 3 bases and J dropped 0 bases, with 11 bases sitting between them. DNA for the CDR3: TGCGCCAGCAGCTCAGGGGACCCTAGCACAGATACGCAGTATTTT. It encodes CASSSGDPSTDTQYF.

J is TRBJ2-2 and V is TRBV18, with 12 bases identical to TRBD2. This CDR3 is built from 18 residues. CDR1 and CDR2 from the germline V gene are KGHSH and LQKENI. Trimming cost V 2 bases and J 2 bases; bases outside gene matches: 6. The CDR3 coding sequence is TGTGCCAGCTCACCAGCGGGACTAGCGGGCGGTAACACCGGGGAGCTGTTTTTT. This encodes CASSPAGLAGGNTGELFF. Using reference TRBV18 and TRBJ2-2 for the parts outside the CDR3, the full variable domain is NAGVMQNPRHLVRRRGQEARLRCSPMKGHSHVYWYRQLPEEGLKFMVYLQKENIIDESGMPKERFSAEFPKEGPSILRIQQVVRGDSAAYFCASSPAGLAGGNTGELFFGEGSRLTVL.